Presented here are 7 T cell receptor beta chains from one specimen sequenced in a study of OX40 agonist ivuxolimab in advanced cancers. Clones were read by immunoSEQ multiplex PCR, and TCRdb kept only the in-frame ones, dropping some. The sample lists approximately 70,000 clones; around nine tenths were seen once. The sequencing used CD4+ or CD8+ T cells sorted from blood, collected in a trial of the OX40 agonist ivuxolimab. Receptors originate from an adult with an advanced solid tumor such as melanoma, head and neck, liver or kidney cancer.

V and J are TRBV9 and TRBJ2-1, with 7 bases aligning to TRBD2. Trimming cost V 0 bases and J 5 bases; bases outside gene matches: 2. Germline lookup yields CDR1 SGDLS and CDR2 YYNGEE. CDR3 length: 14 residues. The CDR3, as DNA: TGTGCCAGCAGCGTAGGACTAGCCAACAATGAGCAGTTCTTC. This codes for CASSVGLANNEQFF.

The chain links TRBV29-1 to TRBJ2-2; no definite D call. Trimming shortened V by 4 bases and J by 0 bases, and 12 bases separated the two germline ends. CDR3 length: 15 residues. CDR1 is SQVTM, CDR2 ANQGSEA, per germline. The CDR3 sequence is CSVVSAATNTGELFF. CDR3 sequence (DNA): TGCAGCGTTGTGTCAGCCGCAACGAACACCGGGGAGCTGTTTTTT.

The rearrangement links TRBV6-1 to TRBJ1-2; no definite D call. The germline V and J ends were trimmed by 2 bases and 2 bases, with 12 bases remaining between them. The CDR3 is made up of 15 amino acids. Per the germline V gene, CDR1 is MNHNS and CDR2 is SASEGT. The CDR3 is CASSERASPNYGYTF. CDR3 DNA: TGTGCCAGCAGTGAACGGGCCAGCCCGAACTATGGCTACACCTTC.

The CDR3 reads CASRWDTQFYQPQHF. CDR3 nucleotides: TGCGCCAGCAGGTGGGACACCCAATTCTATCAGCCCCAGCATTTT. The rearrangement joins TRBV5-1 to TRBJ1-5, with D possibly matching TRBD1 (6 bases). The CDR3 is made up of 15 amino acids. CDR1 and CDR2 (germline): SGHRS, YFSETQ. Trimming shortened V by 5 bases and J by 5 bases, and 17 bases separated the two germline ends. The variable domain in full, with the rest retrieved from reference TRBV5-1 and TRBJ1-5, is KAGVTQTPRYLIKTRGQQVTLSCSPISGHRSVSWYQQTPGQGLQFLFEYFSETQRNKGNFPGRFSGRQFSNSRSEMNVSTLELGDSALYLCASRWDTQFYQPQHFGDGTRLSIL.

This chain links TRBV19 with TRBJ2-1; 8 nucleotides line up with TRBD2. The V segment lost 3 bases and the J segment 7 bases; nucleotides outside the gene matches: 11. From germline, CDR1 is LNHDA and CDR2 SQIVND (reference sequence). The CDR3 consists of 16 residues. The CDR3, as DNA: TGTGCCAGTAGTATGGGGACTAGAGGAGTGTGGAATGAGCAGTTCTTC. It is translated as CASSMGTRGVWNEQFF. Variable domain in full (rest from reference TRBV19 and TRBJ2-1): DGGITQSPKYLFRKEGQNVTLSCEQNLNHDAMYWYRQDPGQGLRLIYYSQIVNDFQKGDIAEGYSVSREKKESFPLTVTSAQKNPTAFYLCASSMGTRGVWNEQFFGPGTRLTVL.

V is TRBV5-4 and J is TRBJ2-1; no definite D call. CDR1 SGHNT and CDR2 YYREEE come from the germline V gene (reference sequence). Trimming stripped 0 bases from V and 3 bases from J, with 4 bases between. The CDR3 consists of 13 residues. This chain's CDR3 is CASSLANYNEQFF. CDR3 DNA sequence: TGTGCCAGCAGCTTGGCCAACTACAATGAGCAGTTCTTC.

As regards this clone: The junction differs from germline at one of its ends, possibly a read error. V usage is TRBV7-7 and J usage is TRBJ2-5; maybe TRBD1 (5 bases). Germline V gene sequence: CDR1 SSHAT, CDR2 FNYEAQ (reference sequence). This CDR3 has 15 residues. The CDR3 nucleotides read TGTGCTAGCAGCTTAATGGGGCGGAACTTAGAGACCCAGTACTTC. Protein sequence: CASSLMGRNLETQYF.